This T cell receptor (beta chain) was sequenced during a study of PD-1 blockade in classical Hodgkin lymphoma. Every patient relapsed after autologous stem cell transplantation, and brentuximab vedotin exposure varied. This clone was seen once. TCRdb's table, derived via immunoSEQ multiplex PCR, lists solely in-frame clones and lacks some. The repertoire holds just under 100,000 clones, roughly 84% seen once, with 12% in the top ten. Sequenced here: peripheral blood mononuclear cells (PBMCs), sampled at baseline. The TCR sequence derives from a human donor with classical Hodgkin lymphoma.

CDR3 coding DNA: TGTGCCAGCAGCTCGCCGGGACAGGGGGGGAATACGCAGTATTTT. It codes for CASSSPGQGGNTQYF. The V and J genes are TRBV7-3 and TRBJ2-3, with TRBD1 matching over 11 bases. V shed 4 bases and J 7 bases; nucleotides not matched to a gene: 7. CDR1 is SGHTA, CDR2 FQGTGA, per germline. The CDR3 has 15 amino acids.